A selection of T cell receptor beta chains follows, all from one sample in a study of control samples from healthy donors and cancer patients. Sequencing used immunoSEQ multiplex PCR; TCRdb keeps in-frame clones, though not all of them. The sample lists around 140,000 clones, approximately 94% seen once, with about 12% in the top ten. Sequencing was done on a sample of blood. All receptors come from a man aged 35 to 55 in good health. Each CDR3 is given without its conserved first and last residue. Size values are once, few and many counts, or a class for expanded clones, and some rows have none.

. | TRBV6-5 | ASTFRGTQY
. | TRBV27 | ASSPVDGGETQY
. | TRBV18 | ASSQRQGGNTIY
. | TRBV7-2 | ASSLRMAGGITDTQY
once | TRBV5-1 | ASSLGKDSYRDTEAF
. | TRBV10-3 | AISGLPLDTQY
. | TRBV6-1 | ASSETARGYRNTEAF
. | TRBV19 | ASSLGQGNTEAF
. | TRBV2 | ASNLDRGREKLF
. | TRBV5-4 | ASSPRTYNEQF
. | TRBV3-1/TRBV3-2 | ASSLGTGVNYGYT
. | TRBV7-9 | ASSPPQGPQETQY
. | TRBV5-6 | ASSLGDRGNPNYGYT
. | TRBV7-9 | ASSLAGTDGYT
. | TRBV20-1 | SAVSTDTQY
. | TRBV6-2/TRBV6-3 | ASSYVGNEQY
. | TRBV5-1 | ASSFGTGGHNEQF
. | TRBV9 | ASSVEPGLMNTEAF
. | TRBV7-9 | ASSGDGDKETQY
. | TRBV13 | ASSPRIESNTEAF
. | TRBV3-1/TRBV3-2 | ASSPSSNSPLH
few | TRBV6-5 | ASSYEGWDTEAF
. | TRBV27 | ASSSLAQGYNEQF
. | TRBV9 | ASSAGPGQPQH
. | TRBV13 | ASSSLAGGPYEQY
. | TRBV5-6 | ASSWGLAGNTGELF
. | TRBV5-1 | ASSPAQGASYEQY
. | TRBV6-5 | ASSSWETGRLEQY
once | TRBV4-2 | ASSQDEQAVREKLF
. | TRBV4-1 | ASSQDSAYQTSYNEQF
. | TRBV13 | ASSLLGENYGYT
. | TRBV4-1 | ASSQGTGWPLH
. | TRBV6-1 | ASSETGTANYGYT
. | TRBV6-5 | AGSNSGISNQPQH
. | TRBV5-6 | ASSGVTSGADTQY
. | TRBV6-5 | ASSYSTGGSYEQY
. | TRBV30 | AWGRGQPQH
. | TRBV7-8 | ASSLTRDSGNTIY
. | TRBV5-5 | ASSLRDHEQY
. | TRBV11-2 | ASSLDWRESSYNEQF
. | TRBV10-3 | AISESNRNTEAF
. | TRBV7-9 | ASSYEGSTDTQY
. | TRBV7-9 | ASSTTGNAQPQH
. | TRBV19 | ASNYRESGNQPQH
once | TRBV27 | ASTLDRTSTDTQY
. | TRBV27 | ASSPIPDWGESTDTQY
. | TRBV5-1 | ASSFSSGWDRPMNTEAF
. | TRBV6-2/TRBV6-3 | ASSYDLLGSNQPQH
. | TRBV9 | ASSVLTGQGIYNEQF
once | TRBV11-2 | ASSLGGALSYEQY
. | TRBV2 | ASSDRRTYEQY
. | TRBV7-9 | ASSSQSMRVDIQY
. | TRBV7-9 | ASSLDWGSETQY
few | TRBV20-1 | SARGGTQY
. | TRBV7-3 | ASSLIPESYNEQF
. | TRBV9 | ASSVGAGPNTEAF
few | TRBV7-6 | ASSPRGGAKETQY
few | TRBV7-6 | ASSLGPGTRNEQY
. | TRBV9 | ASSGGLAGVADTQY